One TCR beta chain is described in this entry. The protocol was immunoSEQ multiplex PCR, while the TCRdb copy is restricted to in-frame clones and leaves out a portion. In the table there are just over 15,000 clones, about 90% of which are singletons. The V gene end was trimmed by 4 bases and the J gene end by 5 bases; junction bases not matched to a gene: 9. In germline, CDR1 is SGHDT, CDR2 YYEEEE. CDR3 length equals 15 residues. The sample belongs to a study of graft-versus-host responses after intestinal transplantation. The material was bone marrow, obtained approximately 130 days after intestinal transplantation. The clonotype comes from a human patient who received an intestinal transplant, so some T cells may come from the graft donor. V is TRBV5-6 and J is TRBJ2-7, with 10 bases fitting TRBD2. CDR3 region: CASSPTLAGRNEQYF. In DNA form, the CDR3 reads TGTGCCAGCAGCCCAACACTAGCGGGAAGGAACGAGCAGTACTTC.